Listed below are T cell receptor beta chains from one sample, sequenced in a study of monozygotic twins with inflammatory bowel disease. TCRdb reprocessed the 5' RACE reads, with one entry per CDR3 protein and no DNA. The table gives 150,000 to 200,000 distinct CDR3 sequences; the top ten clones make up under 3.5% of it. The sequencing input was blood. These receptors came from a human donor with ulcerative colitis or Crohn's disease, or a healthy co-twin of an affected twin (not recorded which). CDR3s include the opening cysteine and the closing phenylalanine or tryptophan. Each record gives: V gene, J gene, CDR3 protein.

TRBV7-2	TRBJ2-5	CASSQQGGIQETQYF
TRBV10-2	TRBJ2-2	CASCTTVEGGELFF
TRBV29-1	TRBJ2-3	CSVPSGGTDTQYF
TRBV20-1	TRBJ2-2	CSARSPPKRTSGRSDTGELFF
TRBV7-9	TRBJ1-5	CASSRHDRGRVQPQHF
TRBV20-1	TRBJ2-5	CSAGSQETQYF
TRBV29-1	TRBJ1-1	CSVEAFSGTEAFF
TRBV24-1	TRBJ2-1	CATGKQGSNEQFF
TRBV12-3/TRBV12-4	TRBJ2-1	CASSPGQGVYNEQFF
TRBV7-2	TRBJ2-7	CASSLATSGNYEQYF
TRBV7-9	TRBJ2-3	CASSPLNETQYF
TRBV20-1	TRBJ1-5	CSARTGVKVGQPQHF
TRBV3-1	TRBJ2-7	CASSRTSGRYEQYF
TRBV6-1	TRBJ2-5	CASSESRETQYF
TRBV29-1	TRBJ2-3	CSVGSLLANTDTQYF
TRBV20-1	TRBJ2-4	CSEGRIAKNIQYF
TRBV5-1	TRBJ2-7	CASSLVQGAANEQYF
TRBV30	TRBJ2-1	CAWSGVLGNEQFF
TRBV7-9	TRBJ2-1	CASDPTSGRLGEQFF
TRBV6-2/TRBV6-3	TRBJ2-1	CASSYLAGSSYNEQFF
TRBV5-1	TRBJ2-7	CASSRNRDSYEQYF
TRBV11-2	TRBJ2-3	CASSPIGQFTDTQYF
TRBV11-2	TRBJ2-2	CASSLASGITNTGELFF
TRBV4-1	TRBJ2-2	CASSQDFRVANTGELFF
TRBV20-1	TRBJ1-1	CSARDQGGSDMAEAFF
TRBV5-1	TRBJ1-1	CASSSHTRRNTEAFF
TRBV5-1	TRBJ1-1	CASSPPGQGKTEAFF
TRBV4-1	TRBJ2-4	CASSQAFGLAKNIQYF
TRBV7-2	TRBJ2-5	CASSYQRETQYF
TRBV28	TRBJ2-1	CASFSRTDSNEQFF
TRBV30	TRBJ2-7	CAWSITQVAHEQYF
TRBV20-1	TRBJ2-5	CSASDSGTTGETQYF
TRBV5-1	TRBJ2-1	CASSLEGRDEQFF
TRBV29-1	TRBJ2-5	CSVAQGEPETQYF
TRBV18	TRBJ1-3	CASSPLPLSGNTIYF
TRBV18	TRBJ1-1	CASSLITGEEAFF
TRBV6-5	TRBJ1-1	CASGTLNTEAFF
TRBV4-1	TRBJ1-1	CASSLSGGDTEAFF
TRBV20-1	TRBJ2-5	CSASRQETQYF
TRBV29-1	TRBJ2-7	CSAAGGFGFGYEQYF
TRBV15	TRBJ1-3	CATSRDAGGIGNTIYF
TRBV27	TRBJ2-1	CASSLEIAGGLSNEQFF
TRBV7-9	TRBJ1-6	CASSCRPGSPLHF